This entry concerns a single TCR beta chain. The sample comes from a study of blood T cell repertoires in COVID-19. The CDR3 sequence is 13 residues long. The ends lost 5 bases at V and 1 base at J; junction bases unmatched: 1. The germline gives CDR1 LGHNT, CDR2 FRNRAP. Some clones are missing from TCRdb's copy, which holds only in-frame ones; the method was immunoSEQ multiplex PCR. Among about 280,000 clones listed, 70% to 90% were seen once. The chain couples TRBV12-5 to TRBJ2-5, with 7 positions matching TRBD2. The specimen sequenced was peripheral blood. This receptor was identified in a woman aged 25 to 39 who had recovered from COVID-19. CDR3 protein: CASGQRGQETQYF. The CDR3 nucleotides are TGTGCTAGTGGTCAGCGGGGCCAAGAGACCCAGTACTTC.